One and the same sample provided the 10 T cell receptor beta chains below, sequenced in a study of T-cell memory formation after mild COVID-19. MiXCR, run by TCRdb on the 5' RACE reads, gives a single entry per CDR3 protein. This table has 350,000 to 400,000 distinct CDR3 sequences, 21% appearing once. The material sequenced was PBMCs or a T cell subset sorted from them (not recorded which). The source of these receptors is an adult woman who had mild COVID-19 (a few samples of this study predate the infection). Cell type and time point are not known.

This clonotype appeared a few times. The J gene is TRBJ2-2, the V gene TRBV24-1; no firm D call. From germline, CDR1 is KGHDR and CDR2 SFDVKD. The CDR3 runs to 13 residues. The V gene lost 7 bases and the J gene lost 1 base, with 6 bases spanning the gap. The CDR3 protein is CATRGLNTGELFF. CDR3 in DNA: TGTGCCACCAGAGGTTTGAACACCGGGGAGCTGTTTTTT.

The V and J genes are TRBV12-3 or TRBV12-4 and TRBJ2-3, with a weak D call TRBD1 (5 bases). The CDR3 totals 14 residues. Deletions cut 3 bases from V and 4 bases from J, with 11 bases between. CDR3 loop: CASSLSGYADTQYF. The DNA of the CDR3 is TGTGCCAGCAGTTTGTCAGGGTACGCAGATACGCAGTATTTT.

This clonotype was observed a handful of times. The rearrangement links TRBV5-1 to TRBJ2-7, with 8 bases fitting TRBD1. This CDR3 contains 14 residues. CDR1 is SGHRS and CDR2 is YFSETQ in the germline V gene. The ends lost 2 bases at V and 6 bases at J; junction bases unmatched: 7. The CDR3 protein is CASSLGGQGGEQYF. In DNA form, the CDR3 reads TGCGCCAGCAGCTTAGGTGGACAGGGTGGCGAGCAGTACTTC.

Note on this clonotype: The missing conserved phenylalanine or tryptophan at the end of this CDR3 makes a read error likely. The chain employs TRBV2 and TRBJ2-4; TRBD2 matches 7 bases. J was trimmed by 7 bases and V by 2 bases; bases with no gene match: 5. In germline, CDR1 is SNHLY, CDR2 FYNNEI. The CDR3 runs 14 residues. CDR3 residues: CASSEWRELNIQYL. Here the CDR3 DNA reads TGTGCCAGCAGTGAATGGCGGGAGCTGAACATTCAGTACTTA.

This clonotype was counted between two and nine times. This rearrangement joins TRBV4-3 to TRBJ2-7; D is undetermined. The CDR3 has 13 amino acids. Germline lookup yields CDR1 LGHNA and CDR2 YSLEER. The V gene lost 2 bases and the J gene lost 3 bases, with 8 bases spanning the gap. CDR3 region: CASSQSYGYEQYF. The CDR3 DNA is TGCGCCAGCAGCCAATCATACGGCTACGAGCAGTACTTC.

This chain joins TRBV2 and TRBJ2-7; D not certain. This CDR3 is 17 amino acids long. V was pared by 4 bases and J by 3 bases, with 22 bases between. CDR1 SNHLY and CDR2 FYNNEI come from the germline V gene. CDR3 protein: CASSAHDGTARNYEQYF. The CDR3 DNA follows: TGTGCCAGCAGTGCTCACGATGGAACAGCGAGAAACTACGAGCAGTACTTC.

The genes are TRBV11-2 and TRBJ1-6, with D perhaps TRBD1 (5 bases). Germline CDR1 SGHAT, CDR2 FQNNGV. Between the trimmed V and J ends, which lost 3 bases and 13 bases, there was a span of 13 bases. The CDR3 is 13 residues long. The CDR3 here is CASSFIPRDPLHF. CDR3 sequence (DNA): TGTGCCAGCAGCTTTATCCCCAGGGACCCCCTCCACTTT.

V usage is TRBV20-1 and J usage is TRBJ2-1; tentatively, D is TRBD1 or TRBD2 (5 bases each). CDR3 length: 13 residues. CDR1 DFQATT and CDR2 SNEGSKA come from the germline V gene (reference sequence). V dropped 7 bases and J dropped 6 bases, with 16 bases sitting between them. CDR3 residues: CSGVGPRGNEQFF. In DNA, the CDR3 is TGCAGTGGAGTGGGACCCCGGGGCAATGAGCAGTTCTTC.

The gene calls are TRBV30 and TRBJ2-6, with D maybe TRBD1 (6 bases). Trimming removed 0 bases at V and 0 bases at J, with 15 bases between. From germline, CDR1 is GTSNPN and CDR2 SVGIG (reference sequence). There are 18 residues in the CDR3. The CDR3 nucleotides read TGTGCCTGGAGTGTCTTGACAGGACTTGCCTCTGGGGCCAACGTCCTGACTTTC. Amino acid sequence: CAWSVLTGLASGANVLTF.

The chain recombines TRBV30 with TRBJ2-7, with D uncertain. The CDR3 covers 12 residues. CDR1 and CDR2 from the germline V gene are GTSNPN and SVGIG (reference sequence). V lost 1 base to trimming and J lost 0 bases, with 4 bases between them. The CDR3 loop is CAWSGLSYEQYF. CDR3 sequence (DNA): TGTGCCTGGAGTGGGCTCTCCTACGAGCAGTACTTC. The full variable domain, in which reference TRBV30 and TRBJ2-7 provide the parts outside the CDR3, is SQTIHQWPATLVQPVGSPLSLECTVEGTSNPNLYWYRQAAGRGLQLLFYSVGIGQISSEVPQNLSASRPQDRQFILSSKKLLLSDSGFYLCAWSGLSYEQYFGPGTRLTVT.